The rows below give T cell receptor beta chains drawn from one sample of a study of T cell responses to AZD1222 COVID-19 vaccine. The repertoire was sequenced with immunoSEQ multiplex PCR; TCRdb's copy has only in-frame clones and lacks some. The sample records around 150,000 clones, approximately 90% being singletons. The material was peripheral blood, obtained 28 days after the second AZD1222 dose. All receptors derive from an adult who received the AZD1222 COVID-19 vaccine. The CDR3 runs from the conserved cysteine through the conserved F or W. A D gene is named only where the DNA matches it firmly. Some rows mark clone size as missing; the rest say once, few, many or name a class of expanded clone.

>TRBJ2-1|many|NA|TRBV6-6
TGTGCCAGCAGTTACTCGATTCGGGATTCCTACAATGAGCAGTTCTTC
CASSYSIRDSYNEQFF
>TRBJ2-1|NA|TRBD2|TRBV5-6
TGTGCCAGCAGCTTGGGGGGAGGGAGCAATGAGCAGTTCTTC
CASSLGGGSNEQFF
>TRBJ1-6|NA|NA|TRBV4-2
TGTGCCAGCAGCCAAGATGTCGCTCGGCCCCTCCACTTT
CASSQDVARPLHF
>TRBJ2-5|NA|NA|TRBV27
TGTGCCAGCAGCCGCACCACGCGGGGAGAAGAGACCCAGTACTTC
CASSRTTRGEETQYF
>TRBJ2-1|few|TRBD1|TRBV24-1
TGTGCCACCAGTGACGCCGGGACAGGGACTAATGAGCAGTTCTTC
CATSDAGTGTNEQFF
>TRBJ2-1|NA|TRBD2|TRBV7-2
TGTGCCAGCAGCTTTCCGGGTGTGCGGGAGGCGGTTGAGCAGTTCTTC
CASSFPGVREAVEQFF
>TRBJ2-1|once|TRBD2|TRBV30
TGTGCCTGCCGGGGACTAGCGGGAGTCCATCTTGGTGAGCAGTTCTTC
CACRGLAGVHLGEQFF
>TRBJ1-1|NA|NA|TRBV11-3
TGTGCCAGCAGCCCATGGGAGGGGGCTGAAGCTTTCTTT
CASSPWEGAEAFF
>TRBJ2-3|NA|NA|TRBV11-2
TGTGCCAGCGGGCCCCAGCGGCAGGGCACAGATACGCAGTATTTT
CASGPQRQGTDTQYF
>TRBJ2-7|NA|TRBD1|TRBV7-6
TGTGCCAGCAGCTTAGCTGGACAGGAACCGGGGGAGCAGTACTTC
CASSLAGQEPGEQYF
>TRBJ1-3|NA|NA|TRBV19
TGTGCCAGTAGTGATTGGACGGCGAGCTCTGGAAACACCATATATTTT
CASSDWTASSGNTIYF
>TRBJ2-1|NA|NA|TRBV18
TGTGCCAGCTCACCACGCTTCCACCGGGGTGAGCAGTTCTTC
CASSPRFHRGEQFF
>TRBJ1-2|few|NA|TRBV7-2
TGTGCCAGCAGCATACGACAGGCCCATGGCTACACCTTC
CASSIRQAHGYTF
>TRBJ1-5|NA|NA|TRBV3-1/TRBV3-2
TGTGCCAGCAGCCAAGATTCGTCGGGAGATCAGCCCCAGCATTTT
CASSQDSSGDQPQHF
>TRBJ1-4|NA|NA|TRBV15
TGTGCCACCAGCCCCGGCGGGGTGGAGAATGAAAAACTGTTTTTT
CATSPGGVENEKLFF
>TRBJ2-4|NA|NA|TRBV19
TGTGCCAGTAGAGGGAACATTCTAGCCAAAAACATTCAGTACTTC
CASRGNILAKNIQYF
>TRBJ2-1|NA|NA|TRBV13
TGTGCCAGCAGCTTAGGAGGTCGGAACAATGAGCAGTTCTTC
CASSLGGRNNEQFF
>TRBJ1-3|NA|NA|TRBV7-7
TGTGCCAGCAGCCGATTGCCTGGAAACACCATATATTTT
CASSRLPGNTIYF
>TRBJ1-1|NA|TRBD1|TRBV12-3/TRBV12-4
TGTGCCAGCAGTCTCGCGGACAGGCACAACTTT
CASSLADRHNF
>TRBJ2-1|NA|TRBD1|TRBV7-2
TGTGCCAGCAGCCCTCTGGCAGGGGGATACAATGAGCAGTTCTTC
CASSPLAGGYNEQFF
>TRBJ1-1|NA|NA|TRBV19
TGTGCCAGTGACAGCAACACTGAAGCTTTCTTT
CASDSNTEAFF
>TRBJ2-3|NA|NA|TRBV4-1
TGCGCCAGCAGCCAAGTCCTCGGGGCAGGGGGCACAGATACGCAGTATTTT
CASSQVLGAGGTDTQYF
>TRBJ1-1|NA|NA|TRBV18
TGTGCCAGCTCACCACTTCACGGGGGCACTGAAGCTTTCTTT
CASSPLHGGTEAFF
>TRBJ1-1|NA|NA|TRBV27
TGTGCCAGCAGTTTAGGTAAGAACACTGAAGCTTTCTTT
CASSLGKNTEAFF
>TRBJ1-4|NA|NA|TRBV19
TGTGCCAGTAGTGCCATTGATAGGAATGAAAAACTGTTTTTT
CASSAIDRNEKLFF
>TRBJ2-5|NA|NA|TRBV9
TGTGCCAGCAGCGTAGCTACGATGGGGGGAGAGACCCAGTACTTC
CASSVATMGGETQYF
>TRBJ1-4|NA|TRBD1|TRBV12-5
TGTGCTAGTGGTTTGACAGGGGCGAGTGAAAAACTGTTTTTT
CASGLTGASEKLFF
>TRBJ2-7|NA|NA|TRBV7-6
TGTGCCAGCAGCTTAGCGACAGAACCCTACGAGCAGTACTTC
CASSLATEPYEQYF
>TRBJ2-2|NA|NA|TRBV15
TGTGCCACCAGCAGAGGTGGGGCGCCGAACACCGGGGAGCTGTTTTTT
CATSRGGAPNTGELFF
>TRBJ1-1|NA|NA|TRBV7-3
TGTGCCAGCAGCTTGGGGGGCGGAGACACTGAAGCTTTCTTT
CASSLGGGDTEAFF
>TRBJ1-2|NA|NA|TRBV6-2/TRBV6-3
TGTGCCAGCAGCCAGGCCCCCTCGATCCCGGTTGAAGGCTACACCTTC
CASSQAPSIPVEGYTF
>TRBJ1-6|NA|NA|TRBV10-3
TGTGCCGGGCAGACAACCAATAATTCACCCCTCCACTTT
CAGQTTNNSPLHF
>TRBJ2-7|NA|NA|TRBV18
TGTGCCAGCTCACCCGGAAGTCGACTGGACGAGCAGTACTTC
CASSPGSRLDEQYF
>TRBJ1-2|NA|NA|TRBV12-3/TRBV12-4
TGTGCCAGCAGTTTATGGACAGACTATGGCTACACCTTC
CASSLWTDYGYTF
>TRBJ2-7|NA|NA|TRBV6-4
TGTGCCAGCAGTGTTAGGTTGGCAGGCGGCGGCGAGCAGTACTTC
CASSVRLAGGGEQYF
>TRBJ2-5|NA|NA|TRBV5-6
TGTGCCAGCAACCGGGTGAGGGGTGAGACCCAGTACTTC
CASNRVRGETQYF
>TRBJ1-2|NA|NA|TRBV3-1/TRBV3-2
TGTGCCAGCAGCCAGGCATACTATGGCTACACCTTC
CASSQAYYGYTF
>TRBJ1-2|once|NA|TRBV3-1/TRBV3-2
TGTGCCAGCAGCCCCGGCGGGGGGACTGGCTACACCTTC
CASSPGGGTGYTF
>TRBJ1-2|NA|NA|TRBV18
TGTGCCAGCTCACCCTTTTTCGGAAACTATGGCTACACCTTC
CASSPFFGNYGYTF
>TRBJ2-3|NA|NA|TRBV6-2/TRBV6-3
TGTGCCAGCAGTTGGGCACAGCGCACAGATACGCAGTATTTT
CASSWAQRTDTQYF
>TRBJ1-3|NA|NA|TRBV3-1/TRBV3-2
TGTGCCAGCAGCCAAGGGAGAAACACCATATATTTT
CASSQGRNTIYF
>TRBJ1-2|NA|NA|TRBV12-3/TRBV12-4
TGTGCCAGCAGCCTAATACAACCCTATGGCTACACCTTC
CASSLIQPYGYTF
>TRBJ2-7|NA|NA|TRBV6-5
TGTGCCAGCCTAGACCTGGGAGGCTCCTACGAGCAGTACTTC
CASLDLGGSYEQYF
>TRBJ2-1|NA|NA|TRBV5-4
TGTGCCAGCAGCGGGGGGACAGAGTCCTACAATGAGCAGTTCTTC
CASSGGTESYNEQFF
>TRBJ2-3|NA|TRBD2|TRBV10-1
TGCGCCAGCAGCGGTGGTCCGGGGGGGGCCACAGATACGCAGTATTTT
CASSGGPGGATDTQYF
>TRBJ1-2|NA|TRBD1|TRBV6-5
TGTGCCAGTACCGACAGGGGGCTTGGCTACACCTTC
CASTDRGLGYTF
>TRBJ1-3|NA|NA|TRBV6-5
TGTGCCAGCAGGGAGGCTGGAAACACCATATATTTT
CASREAGNTIYF
>TRBJ2-3|NA|NA|TRBV7-9
TGTGCCAGCAGCTTAGGGGGAGAAGATACGCAGTATTTT
CASSLGGEDTQYF
>TRBJ1-3|NA|NA|TRBV12-3/TRBV12-4
TGTGCCAGCAGACCCTCGGGGGTAACCATATATTTT
CASRPSGVTIYF
>TRBJ1-6|NA|NA|TRBV18
TGTGCCAGCTCACTACTCGGGTCGCGAGATTCACCCCTCCACTTT
CASSLLGSRDSPLHF